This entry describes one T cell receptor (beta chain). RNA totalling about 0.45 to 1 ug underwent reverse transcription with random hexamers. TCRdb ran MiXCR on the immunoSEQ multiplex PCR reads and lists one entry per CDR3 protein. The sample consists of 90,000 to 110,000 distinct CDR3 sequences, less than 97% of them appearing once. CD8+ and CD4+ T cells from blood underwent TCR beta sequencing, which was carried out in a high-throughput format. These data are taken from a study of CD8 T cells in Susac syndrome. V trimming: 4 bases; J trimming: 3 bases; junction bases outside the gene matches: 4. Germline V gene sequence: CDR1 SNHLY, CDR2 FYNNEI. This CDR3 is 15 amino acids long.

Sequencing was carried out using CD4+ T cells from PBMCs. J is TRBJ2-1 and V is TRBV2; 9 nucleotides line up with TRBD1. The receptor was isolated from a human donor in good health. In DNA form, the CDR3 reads TGTGCCAGCAGTGCCGACAGGGGGGTCTACAATGAGCAGTTCTTC. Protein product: CASSADRGVYNEQFF.